This note documents a single T cell receptor beta chain sequence. Antigen specificity is unknown. V was cut by 2 bases and J by 7 bases, with 12 bases left in between. The CDR3 totals 14 residues. Germline CDR1 reads MNHNY; CDR2 reads SVGAGI (reference sequence). Using immunoSEQ multiplex PCR, the repertoire was profiled, and TCRdb retains in-frame clones only, with some absent. Among approximately 100,000 clones listed, more than 75% were seen once. These data come from a study of T cell responses to AZD1222 COVID-19 vaccine. Study observations and caveats: White British donors predominated, females outnumbered males, and clonal diversity was possibly underestimated.

The TCR sequence derives from an adult in good health. This chain uses TRBV6-6 with TRBJ1-3; possible D gene TRBD1, 6 bases. Material: peripheral blood, obtained on day 0 of AZD1222 vaccination. The CDR3 DNA reads as TGTGCCAGCAGTTACATCCCAGGGGCGAACACCATATATTTT. Residues: CASSYIPGANTIYF.